The T cell receptor (beta chain) under discussion was sequenced for a study of T cell repertoires in cytomegalovirus infection. About the study: An indication of both CMV infection and matching HLA type came from public TCR beta signatures. Overall study results and limits: It was HLA-C-restricted CMV-specific TCR beta clonotypes that dominated the response ex vivo. Using cumulative public TCR beta family frequency, the authors identified those who carried CMV together with the relevant HLA.

The CDR3 contains 17 residues. Germline lookup yields CDR1 MDHEN and CDR2 SYDVKM. J was trimmed by 0 bases and V by 6 bases; bases with no gene match: 9. TCRdb reanalysed the reads using MiXCR and keeps one entry per CDR3 protein. The sample consists of approximately 250,000 distinct CDR3 sequences, roughly 10% of them appearing once. To note about this clonotype: The antigen is not known.

Sequencing was done on a sample of PBMCs. The V and J genes are TRBV28 and TRBJ2-1; 9 nucleotides line up with TRBD2. The sequence came from a human donor in good health (CMV status not recorded). Some clones in this sample may be carry-over from other donors' samples. The CDR3 loop is CASRSPSGITSYNEQFF. CDR3 sequence (DNA): TGTGCCAGCAGGTCTCCTAGCGGGATAACCTCCTACAATGAGCAGTTCTTC.